This T cell receptor beta chain originates from a study of T cells in Graves' hyperthyroidism and ophthalmopathy. Study-level background: Peripheral blood samples were taken at initial diagnosis, prior to any treatment. Notes on the study in general: Most thyroid clonotypes that were expanded above 0.001 also turned up in blood.

Amplification yielded TCR beta CDR3 regions, with RNA transcripts as the source. The HTBI primer set was used in a first-round RT-PCR of the TCR CDR3. TCRdb ran MiXCR on the multiplex PCR reads and lists one entry per CDR3 protein. Of 550,000 to 600,000 distinct CDR3 sequences in the sample, 12% to 15% are singletons; the top ten hold roughly 7.1%. Germline CDR1 MDHEN, CDR2 SYDVKM. The CDR3 loop spans 17 amino acids. Trimming stripped 6 bases from V and 4 bases from J, with 24 bases between. Ophthalmopathy cases met thresholds of Clinical Activity Score at least 3, NOSPECS grade at least 4 and duration under 3 months. Used for diagnoses were clinical symptoms, serum thyroxine and TRAb, thyroid ultrasound and orbital computed tomography. The table lists this clonotype with many counts. Its antigen is undetermined.

The chain couples TRBV28 to TRBJ1-1, with a possible D match to TRBD1 (5 bases). Material for sequencing was blood. The source is a woman between 18 and 30 years old with Graves' ophthalmopathy. The CDR3 protein is CASSQFRELPERTEAFF. The DNA for the CDR3 is TGTGCCAGCAGCCAATTCAGGGAGCTGCCCGAACGCACTGAAGCTTTCTTT.